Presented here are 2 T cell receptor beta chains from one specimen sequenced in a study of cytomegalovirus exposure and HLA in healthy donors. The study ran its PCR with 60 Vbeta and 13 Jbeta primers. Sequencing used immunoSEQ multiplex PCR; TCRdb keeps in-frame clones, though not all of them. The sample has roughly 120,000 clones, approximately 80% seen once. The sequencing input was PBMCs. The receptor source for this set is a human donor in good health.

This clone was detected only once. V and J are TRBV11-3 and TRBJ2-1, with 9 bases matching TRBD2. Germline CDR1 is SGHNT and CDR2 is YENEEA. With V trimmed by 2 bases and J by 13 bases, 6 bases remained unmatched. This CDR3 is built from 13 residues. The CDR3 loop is CASSLLQREEQFF. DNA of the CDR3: TGTGCCAGCAGCTTATTACAGCGGGAGGAACAGTTCTTC.

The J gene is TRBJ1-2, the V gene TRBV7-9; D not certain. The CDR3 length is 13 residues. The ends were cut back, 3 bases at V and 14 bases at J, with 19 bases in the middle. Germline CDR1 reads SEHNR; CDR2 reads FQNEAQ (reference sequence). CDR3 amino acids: CASSFSTEIPGTF. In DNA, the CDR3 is TGTGCCAGCAGCTTCTCCACGGAGATCCCGGGAACCTTC.